This T cell receptor beta chain was identified during a study of early T cells in non-severe SARS-CoV-2 infection. The wider study: Sequencing of unsorted whole blood was done on bulk RNA, leaving chains unpaired. Study findings and constraints: VDJdb matching favored anti-spike CD8 responses, missing private and CD4 specificities.

Notes on this clonotype: Its specificity is unknown.

Unique molecular identifiers (one per individual cDNA molecule) were attached. TCRdb re-analysed the 5' RACE reads in MiXCR, keeping a single row per CDR3 protein. Among 65,000 to 85,000 distinct CDR3 sequences, about 14% were seen once, and the ten largest hold less than 15%. With 5 bases removed from V and 7 bases from J, the gap between germline ends came to 13 bases. The CDR3 is made up of 13 amino acids. The gene calls are TRBV12-3 or TRBV12-4 and TRBJ2-3; perhaps TRBD1 as D (8 bases). This TCR was sampled from an adult who was a healthcare worker with PCR-confirmed SARS-CoV-2 infection or an uninfected control (not recorded which). Material for sequencing was whole blood. The CDR3 reads CASSPQGGNTQYF. CDR3 nucleotide sequence: TGTGCCAGCAGTCCACAGGGGGGGAATACGCAGTATTTT.